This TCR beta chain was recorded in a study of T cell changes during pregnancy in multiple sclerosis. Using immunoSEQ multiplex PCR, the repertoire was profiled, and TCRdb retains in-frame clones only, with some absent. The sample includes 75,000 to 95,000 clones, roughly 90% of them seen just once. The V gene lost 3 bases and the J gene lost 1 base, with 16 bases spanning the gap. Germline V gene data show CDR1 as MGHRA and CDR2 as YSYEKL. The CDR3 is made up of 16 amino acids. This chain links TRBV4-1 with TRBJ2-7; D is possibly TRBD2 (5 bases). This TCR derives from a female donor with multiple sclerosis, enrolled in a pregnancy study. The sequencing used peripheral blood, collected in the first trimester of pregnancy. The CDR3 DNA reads TGCGCCAGCAGCCACCCCCCCGGAGGCGGATCCTACGAGCAGTACTTC. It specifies CASSHPPGGGSYEQYF.